A single sample gave rise to the 16 T cell receptor beta chains below, sequenced in a study of shared clonotypes between healthy human individuals. Sequencing used immunoSEQ multiplex PCR; TCRdb keeps in-frame clones, though not all of them. The table records millions of clones, around nine tenths of them present only once. Sequencing was carried out using naive CD4+ T cells sorted from blood. The subset was: CD45RA+ positively selected. All receptors derive from a man in his late teens or twenties in good health.

The chain recombines TRBV9 with TRBJ2-2; D remains ambiguous. Trimming left V 2 bases short and J 1 base short, with 6 bases between. The CDR3 has 14 residues. Germline CDR1 SGDLS, CDR2 YYNGEE. The CDR3 region is CASSVTENTGELFF. CDR3 in DNA: TGTGCCAGCAGCGTTACCGAGAACACCGGGGAGCTGTTTTTT.

The chain has TRBV6-1 and TRBJ2-7, with 7 bases that match TRBD1. Germline V gene sequence: CDR1 MNHNS, CDR2 SASEGT. With 7 bases clipped from V and 4 bases from J, the junction kept 10 bases outside the gene matches. The CDR3 sequence is 14 residues long. CDR3 DNA sequence: TGTGCCAGCATTTCCGGGACAGTGTTTTACGAGCAGTACTTC. As protein: CASISGTVFYEQYF.

V is TRBV20-1 and J is TRBJ1-2; no reliable D call. The CDR3 runs 11 residues. Trimming removed 2 bases from V and 6 bases from J, with 7 bases in between. In germline, CDR1 is DFQATT, CDR2 SNEGSKA (reference sequence). The CDR3 here is CSARRSNGYTF. The CDR3 DNA sequence: TGCAGTGCTAGAAGATCGAATGGCTACACCTTC.

The chain is built from TRBV7-8 and TRBJ2-7; TRBD2 is a possible D gene (6 bases). Germline CDR1 reads SGHVS; CDR2 reads FQNEAQ. The CDR3 is made up of 16 amino acids. The germline V and J ends were trimmed by 2 bases and 1 base, with 15 bases remaining between them. The CDR3 sequence is CASSLHNAGLSYEQYF. The DNA for the CDR3 is TGTGCCAGCAGCTTACACAACGCGGGACTGTCCTACGAGCAGTACTTC.

This clone has just a few counts. The chain is built from TRBV30 and TRBJ1-1; 7 nucleotides agree with TRBD1. In germline, CDR1 is GTSNPN, CDR2 SVGIG (reference sequence). The CDR3 has 14 residues. V trimming: 0 bases; J trimming: 4 bases; junction bases outside the gene matches: 5. The CDR3 sequence is CAWSVQSGGTEAFF. CDR3 in DNA: TGTGCCTGGAGTGTACAATCAGGGGGCACTGAAGCTTTCTTT. The full variable domain, rest sourced from reference TRBV30 and TRBJ1-1, is SQTIHQWPATLVQPVGSPLSLECTVEGTSNPNLYWYRQAAGRGLQLLFYSVGIGQISSEVPQNLSASRPQDRQFILSSKKLLLSDSGFYLCAWSVQSGGTEAFFGQGTRLTVV.

The chain carries TRBV7-9 and TRBJ1-3; D is unresolved. The CDR3 spans 13 residues. Germline assignment: CDR1 SEHNR and CDR2 FQNEAQ (reference sequence). V lost 4 bases and J 4 bases, leaving 8 bases between the germline ends. This CDR3 reads CASSSLQGNTIYF. CDR3 sequence (DNA): TGTGCCAGCAGCTCACTACAGGGAAACACCATATATTTT.

V usage is TRBV5-6 and J usage is TRBJ2-5, with TRBD2 matching over 7 bases. CDR1 is SGHDT, CDR2 YYEEEE, per germline. This CDR3 is 17 amino acids long. Unmatched junction bases numbered 17, after V lost 4 bases and J lost 5 bases. The CDR3 nucleotides are TGTGCCAGCAGCGCCGCCCCCGGGGGACCCGGGAGGGAGACCCAGTACTTC. This codes for CASSAAPGGPGRETQYF.

This clone showed up just a few times. The V and J genes are TRBV18 and TRBJ2-7; 7 positions match TRBD1. CDR1 and CDR2 (germline): KGHSH, LQKENI. The CDR3 runs 14 residues. After removal of 6 bases from V and 6 bases from J, the junction contained 11 bases not matched to a gene. CDR3 amino acids: CASSGRQGEGEQYF. For the CDR3, the DNA is TGTGCCAGCTCGGGGAGACAGGGTGAGGGCGAGCAGTACTTC.

The V and J genes are TRBV27 and TRBJ2-7; 7 nucleotides match TRBD1. The germline V gene encodes CDR1 MNHEY and CDR2 SMNVEV (reference sequence). The CDR3 is made up of 15 amino acids. V gave up 6 bases and J gave up 3 bases; unmatched junction bases: 11. The CDR3 is CASSRTGTANYEQYF. DNA for the CDR3: TGTGCCAGCAGCCGGACCGGGACAGCCAACTACGAGCAGTACTTC.

The chain joins TRBV25-1 to TRBJ2-2; 8 nucleotides align to TRBD1. V shed 3 bases and J 0 bases; nucleotides not matched to a gene: 6. Germline V gene sequence: CDR1 MGHDK, CDR2 SYGVNS. CDR3 size: 17 residues. This CDR3 is CASSDPGQGPNTGELFF. The CDR3 nucleotides read TGTGCCAGCAGTGATCCTGGACAGGGACCGAACACCGGGGAGCTGTTTTTT.

The count of this clone is one. V usage is TRBV5-1 and J usage is TRBJ2-7; TRBD2 might be the D (6 bases). CDR3 size: 13 residues. Trimming removed 4 bases from V and 5 bases from J, with 13 bases in between. Germline V CDR1 and CDR2: SGHRS, YFSETQ. The CDR3 loop is CASSPRVADEQYF. The CDR3 DNA sequence: TGCGCCAGCAGCCCGCGGGTAGCGGACGAGCAGTACTTC.

Comment on this clone: Other DNA sequences in the same sample also yield this CDR3. The chain uses TRBV28 and TRBJ1-6; D is unclear. The V and J ends lost 6 bases and 1 base respectively, with 4 bases between them. This CDR3 has 13 amino acids. Germline assignment: CDR1 MDHEN and CDR2 SYDVKM. The CDR3 bases are TGTGCCAGCAGGGGATCCTATAATTCACCCCTCCACTTT. Translation gives CASRGSYNSPLHF.

This chain connects TRBV18 to TRBJ1-2, with D possibly matching TRBD1 (5 bases). V was clipped by 0 bases and J by 8 bases, with 10 bases between them. Germline values: CDR1 KGHSH, CDR2 LQKENI. The CDR3 contains 13 residues. CDR3 in DNA: TGTGCCAGCTCACCACCTAACAGGAGCGGCTACACCTTC. Translation gives CASSPPNRSGYTF.

The J gene is TRBJ2-1, the V gene TRBV15; 7 nucleotides agree with TRBD1. Looked up from germline, CDR1 is LNHNV and CDR2 is YYDKDF (reference sequence). This CDR3 has 17 residues. After removal of 3 bases from V and 10 bases from J, the junction contained 18 bases not matched to a gene. CDR3 DNA sequence: TGTGCCACCAGCAGTGACCTCCCGGGACAGACATTCTGGGAGCAGTTCTTC. Its protein is CATSSDLPGQTFWEQFF.

This chain connects TRBV11-2 to TRBJ2-7, with a tentative D call TRBD2 (5 bases). Germline assignment: CDR1 SGHAT and CDR2 FQNNGV. This CDR3 has 12 amino acids. Trimming removed 2 bases at V and 9 bases at J, with 11 bases between. As DNA, the CDR3 is TGTGCCAGCAGCTTAATGGGCGGAGGGCAGTACTTC. Translated, it gives CASSLMGGGQYF.

The genes are TRBV5-1 and TRBJ2-5; a weak D match, TRBD1 (6 bases). Germline assignment: CDR1 SGHRS and CDR2 YFSETQ. The CDR3 loop spans 14 amino acids. The ends were cut back, 4 bases at V and 3 bases at J, with 13 bases in the middle. CDR3 residues: CASSAVGTKETQYF. As DNA, the CDR3 is TGCGCCAGCAGCGCCGTAGGGACAAAAGAGACCCAGTACTTC.